This T cell receptor beta chain came from a study of T-cell memory formation after mild COVID-19. This clonotype was found a few times. Constant-segment primers and 5'RACE yielded cDNA libraries for TCR alpha and TCR beta, each carrying sample barcodes and UMIs. From the 5' RACE reads, TCRdb called clonotypes with MiXCR, one entry per CDR3 protein. The sample holds some 260,000 distinct CDR3 sequences, less than 20% seen once. The CDR3 totals 14 residues. V was shortened by 6 bases and J by 2 bases, with 11 bases between the two germline ends. The sequencing sample was made of PBMCs or a T cell subset sorted from them (not recorded which). This sequence joins TRBV12-3 or TRBV12-4 and TRBJ1-3; weak D call: TRBD1 (5 bases). This receptor was obtained from a man between 18 and 35 years old who had mild COVID-19 (a few samples of this study predate the infection). Cell type and time point are not known. CDR3 protein: CASRGTSTGNTIYF. The CDR3 nucleotides are TGTGCCAGCAGGGGGACCTCTACTGGAAACACCATATATTTT.